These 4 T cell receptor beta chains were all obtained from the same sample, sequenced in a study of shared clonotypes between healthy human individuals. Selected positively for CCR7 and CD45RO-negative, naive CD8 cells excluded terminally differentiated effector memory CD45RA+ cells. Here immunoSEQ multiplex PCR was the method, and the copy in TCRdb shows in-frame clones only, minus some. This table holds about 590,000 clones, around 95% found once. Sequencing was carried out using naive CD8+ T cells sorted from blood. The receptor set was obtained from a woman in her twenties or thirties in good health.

The CDR3 is CASSSGGYYGYTF. In DNA form, the CDR3 reads TGTGCCAGCAGCTCAGGGGGCTACTATGGCTACACCTTC. The chain uses TRBV27 and TRBJ1-2, with 8 nucleotides matching TRBD1. This CDR3 has 13 residues. Germline CDR1 and CDR2: MNHEY and SMNVEV (reference sequence). Trimming cost V 6 bases and J 3 bases; bases outside gene matches: 3.

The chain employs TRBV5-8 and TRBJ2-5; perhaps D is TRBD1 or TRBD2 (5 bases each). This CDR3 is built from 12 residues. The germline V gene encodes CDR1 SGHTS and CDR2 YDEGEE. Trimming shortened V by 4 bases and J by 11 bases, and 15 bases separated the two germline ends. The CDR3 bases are TGTGCCAGCAGCCCGGGTCGAGGGGAGCAGTACTTC. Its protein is CASSPGRGEQYF.

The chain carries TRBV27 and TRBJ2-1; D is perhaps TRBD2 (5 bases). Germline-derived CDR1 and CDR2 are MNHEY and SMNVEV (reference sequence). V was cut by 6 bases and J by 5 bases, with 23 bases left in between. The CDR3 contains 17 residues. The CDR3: CASRPGLGSPEDNEQFF. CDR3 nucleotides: TGTGCCAGCAGACCTGGCCTGGGGAGCCCCGAGGACAATGAGCAGTTCTTC.

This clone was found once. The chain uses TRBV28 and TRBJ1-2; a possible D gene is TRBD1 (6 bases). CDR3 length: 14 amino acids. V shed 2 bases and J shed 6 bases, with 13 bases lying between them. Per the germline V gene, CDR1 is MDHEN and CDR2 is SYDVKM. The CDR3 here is CASSLGGGANGYTF. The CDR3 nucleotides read TGTGCCAGCAGTTTAGGCGGGGGGGCTAATGGCTACACCTTC.